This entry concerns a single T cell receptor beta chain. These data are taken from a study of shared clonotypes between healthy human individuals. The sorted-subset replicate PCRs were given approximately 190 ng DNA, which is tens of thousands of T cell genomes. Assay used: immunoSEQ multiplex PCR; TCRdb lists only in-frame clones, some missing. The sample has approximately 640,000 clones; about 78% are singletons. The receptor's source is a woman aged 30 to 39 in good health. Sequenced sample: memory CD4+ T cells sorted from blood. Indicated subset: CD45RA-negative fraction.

The CDR3: CASTYRGLGTDTQYF. The DNA for the CDR3 is TGTGCCAGCACCTACAGGGGGTTGGGCACAGATACGCAGTATTTT. V is TRBV6-5 and J is TRBJ2-3, with TRBD1 matching 8 bases. Germline V CDR1 and CDR2: MNHEY, SVGAGI. V shed 7 bases and J 1 base; nucleotides not matched to a gene: 7. The CDR3 has 15 amino acids.